One and the same sample provided the 23 T cell receptor beta chains below, sequenced in a study of blood T cell repertoires in COVID-19. The repertoire was sequenced with immunoSEQ multiplex PCR; TCRdb's copy has only in-frame clones and lacks some. The repertoire holds 350,000 to 500,000 clones, with about 88% as singletons. The material sequenced was PBMCs or T cells enriched from blood (not recorded which). The origin of the receptors is a woman in her late teens or twenties who had been exposed to COVID-19.

This chain uses TRBV10-3 with TRBJ2-1, with D possibly matching TRBD1 (6 bases). V lost 7 bases and J 4 bases, leaving 11 bases between the germline ends. The CDR3 is 13 residues long. Germline loops: CDR1 ENHRY, CDR2 SYGVKD. DNA of the CDR3: TGTGCCATCAAACAGGGTGAATACAATGAGCAGTTCTTC. This codes for CAIKQGEYNEQFF.

This chain uses TRBV15 with TRBJ2-4, with D possibly TRBD1 on 6 matching bases. Per the germline V gene, CDR1 is LNHNV and CDR2 is YYDKDF (reference sequence). The CDR3 has 16 residues. V lost 0 bases and J 0 bases, leaving 9 bases between the germline ends. CDR3 DNA sequence: TGTGCCACCAGCAGAGAACAGGGCCCAGCCAAAAACATTCAGTACTTC. Its translation is CATSREQGPAKNIQYF.

The chain couples TRBV19 to TRBJ2-1; D not certain. Germline V gives CDR1 LNHDA, CDR2 SQIVND (reference sequence). There are 15 residues in the CDR3. The V and J ends lost 4 bases and 0 bases respectively, with 10 bases between them. As DNA, the CDR3 is TGTGCCAGTAGTACGTACTCGAGCTCCTACAATGAGCAGTTCTTC. Its translation: CASSTYSSSYNEQFF.

The chain recombines TRBV6-5 with TRBJ2-1; 7 nucleotides line up with TRBD1. The CDR3 covers 10 residues. CDR1 MNHEY and CDR2 SVGAGI come from the germline V gene. V lost 5 bases, J lost 13 bases, and 2 bases stayed unmatched. The CDR3 nucleotides read TGTGCCAGCAGTAGGACAGGTCAGTTCTTC. Its translation: CASSRTGQFF.

A remark on this clone: A read error may account for a junction end that differs from germline. The genes are TRBV19 and TRBJ1-5; D possibly corresponds to TRBD1 (6 bases). CDR1 is LNHDA and CDR2 is SQIVND in the germline V gene (reference sequence). The CDR3 sequence is 15 residues long. The chain's CDR3 is CASSILQGSTQPQHF. As DNA, the CDR3 is TGTGCCAGTAGTATTTTACAGGGAAGCACTCAGCCCCAGCATTTT.

This clone was seen only a few times. V is TRBV11-2 and J is TRBJ1-1, with TRBD1 matching over 7 bases. The ends lost 4 bases at V and 3 bases at J; junction bases unmatched: 5. This CDR3 has 14 amino acids. The germline gives CDR1 SGHAT, CDR2 FQNNGV. CDR3 in amino acids: CASSSRGQHTEAFF. DNA for the CDR3: TGTGCCAGCAGCTCGAGGGGGCAACACACTGAAGCTTTCTTT. Full variable domain (rest looked up from reference TRBV11-2 and TRBJ1-1): EAGVAQSPRYKIIEKRQSVAFWCNPISGHATLYWYQQILGQGPKLLIQFQNNGVVDDSQLPKDRFSAERLKGVDSTLKIQPAKLEDSAVYLCASSSRGQHTEAFFGQGTRLTVV.

A single count supports this clone. The chain links TRBV3-1 (or the pseudogene TRBV3-2) to TRBJ2-3; tentatively, D is TRBD2 (5 bases). Trimming removed 0 bases at V and 2 bases at J, with 15 bases between. In germline, CDR1 is LGHDT, CDR2 YNNKEL (reference sequence). This CDR3 has 17 amino acids. CDR3 DNA: TGTGCCAGCAGCCAAGATCCCCCCGGGGTAGACACAGATACGCAGTATTTT. Its translation is CASSQDPPGVDTDTQYF.

The chain recombines TRBV5-6 with TRBJ2-7; D is possibly TRBD1 (7 bases). This CDR3 has 13 residues. Trimming removed 4 bases at V and 7 bases at J, with 15 bases between. Germline assignment: CDR1 SGHDT and CDR2 YYEEEE. CDR3 amino acids: CASSIDRAGEQYF. In DNA, the CDR3 is TGTGCCAGCAGCATTGACAGGGCGGGGGAGCAGTACTTC. Together with reference TRBV5-6 and TRBJ2-7, the CDR3 gives the full variable domain: DAGVTQSPTHLIKTRGQQVTLRCSPKSGHDTVSWYQQALGQGPQFIFQYYEEEERQRGNFPDRFSGHQFPNYSSELNVNALLLGDSALYLCASSIDRAGEQYFGPGTRLTVT.

The chain is built from TRBV5-1 and TRBJ2-5; maybe TRBD2 (6 bases). The ends were cut back, 6 bases at V and 2 bases at J, with 14 bases in the middle. The CDR3 runs 14 residues. The V gene's germline CDR1 is SGHRS and CDR2 YFSETQ. CDR3 nucleotide sequence: TGCGCCAGCACCCGGGACTCACCTCAAGAGACCCAGTACTTC. Protein product: CASTRDSPQETQYF.

This chain joins TRBV28 and TRBJ1-4; 9 bases match TRBD1. Germline V CDR1 and CDR2: MDHEN, SYDVKM. The J segment lost 8 bases and the V segment lost 3 bases, leaving 10 bases of the junction unmatched. CDR3 length: 16 amino acids. In DNA form, the CDR3 reads TGTGCCAGCAGTTTGCAACAGGGGGCTCGGAGAGAAAAACTGTTTTTT. Translation: CASSLQQGARREKLFF.

This clone was seen a single time. The chain combines TRBV4-1 with TRBJ1-2; TRBD1 is a possible D gene (5 bases). The CDR3 has 14 residues. Trimming removed 0 bases at V and 2 bases at J, with 7 bases between. The germline V gene has CDR1 MGHRA and CDR2 YSYEKL. The CDR3 nucleotides are TGCGCCAGCAGCCAAGAAAGACAGAACTATGGCTACACCTTC. As protein: CASSQERQNYGYTF.

The chain is built from TRBV7-9 and TRBJ2-7; no clear D gene. There are 13 residues in the CDR3. Between the trimmed V and J ends, which lost 1 base and 5 bases, there was a span of 9 bases. Germline values: CDR1 SEHNR, CDR2 FQNEAQ (reference sequence). CDR3 bases: TGTGCCAGCAGCTTAGGGTCACTACACGAGCAGTACTTC. This translates into CASSLGSLHEQYF.

This sequence joins TRBV14 and TRBJ1-2, with TRBD1 matching over 8 bases. J was trimmed by 4 bases and V by 2 bases; bases with no gene match: 12. Per the germline V gene, CDR1 is SGHDN and CDR2 is FVKESK. CDR3 length: 17 amino acids. The CDR3 DNA sequence: TGTGCCAGCAGCCAACGACCCCGACAGGGGAGGGTCTATGGCTACACCTTC. It encodes CASSQRPRQGRVYGYTF.

The gene calls are TRBV3-1 (or the pseudogene TRBV3-2) and TRBJ2-1; the match to TRBD2 covers 12 bases. V shed 1 base and J 8 bases; nucleotides not matched to a gene: 6. CDR3 length: 16 amino acids. Germline values: CDR1 LGHDT, CDR2 YNNKEL (reference sequence). CDR3 protein: CASSQASTSGSYEQFF. In DNA form, the CDR3 reads TGTGCCAGCAGCCAAGCTTCGACTAGCGGGAGCTATGAGCAGTTCTTC.

The chain recombines TRBV10-1 with TRBJ1-1, with D possibly matching TRBD1 (6 bases). Germline values: CDR1 WNHNN, CDR2 SYGVQD (reference sequence). The CDR3 runs to 12 residues. Trimming took off 5 bases at V and 7 bases at J, with 11 bases between the two ends. Here the CDR3 DNA reads TGCGCCAGCAGTTCGGACAGATATGAAGCTTTCTTT. This codes for CASSSDRYEAFF.

Comment on this clone: One junction end disagrees with the germline gene, perhaps due to a read error. The CDR3: CASSPGTSGSTDF. The CDR3 DNA follows: TGCGCCAGCAGCCCCGGGACTAGCGGGAGTACGGACTTC. The chain joins TRBV5-1 to TRBJ2-7; 14 bases align to TRBD2. CDR1 is SGHRS and CDR2 is YFSETQ in the germline V gene. The CDR3 loop spans 13 amino acids.

CDR3 sequence reads: CASSPGGAKETQYF. In DNA form, the CDR3 reads TGTGCCAGCAGCCCTGGGGGGGCAAAGGAGACCCAGTACTTC. The gene calls are TRBV7-3 and TRBJ2-5; D is perhaps TRBD2 (7 bases). This CDR3 has 14 residues. CDR1 is SGHTA, CDR2 FQGTGA, per germline. V dropped 5 bases and J dropped 5 bases, with 15 bases sitting between them.

The V gene is TRBV10-1, the J gene TRBJ2-7; 7 nucleotides agree with TRBD1. The CDR3 is made up of 12 amino acids. V trimming: 4 bases; J trimming: 3 bases; junction bases outside the gene matches: 0. Germline values: CDR1 WNHNN, CDR2 SYGVQD (reference sequence). CDR3 in DNA: TGCGCCAGCAGTGGGACAGGCTACGAGCAGTACTTC. This codes for CASSGTGYEQYF.

The chain is built from TRBV28 and TRBJ2-5, with D tentatively TRBD1 (6 bases). Trimming took off 6 bases at V and 5 bases at J, with 13 bases between the two ends. The CDR3 totals 13 residues. Per germline, CDR1 MDHEN and CDR2 SYDVKM. The CDR3, as DNA: TGTGCCAGCAGGAACAGGGCTGGGGAGACCCAGTACTTC. Translated, it gives CASRNRAGETQYF.

This chain connects TRBV20-1 to TRBJ2-1; D possibly corresponds to TRBD2 (6 bases). CDR1 is DFQATT, CDR2 SNEGSKA, per germline (reference sequence). V was clipped by 3 bases and J by 10 bases, with 19 bases between them. This CDR3 contains 14 residues. The CDR3 loop is CSASGKGSGREQFF. CDR3 coding DNA: TGCAGTGCTAGTGGGAAAGGATCGGGGAGGGAGCAGTTCTTC.

V gene TRBV7-2 combines with J gene TRBJ2-1; 10 bases are shared with TRBD1. The trim removed 6 bases at V and 5 bases at J, leaving 7 bases unmatched. The germline gives CDR1 SGHTA, CDR2 FQGNSA. The CDR3 runs to 15 residues. The CDR3 bases are TGTGCCAGCAGACCAGGGACAGGGGCCGACAATGAGCAGTTCTTC. Its protein is CASRPGTGADNEQFF.

The table lists this clone with a few counts. The chain combines TRBV28 with TRBJ1-2, with D possibly being TRBD1 (6 bases). CDR3 length: 16 amino acids. The germline CDR1 and CDR2 sequences are MDHEN and SYDVKM. Trimming shortened V by 5 bases and J by 3 bases, and 19 bases separated the two germline ends. CDR3 sequence reads: CASSPPGVAVDYGYTF. The CDR3 DNA follows: TGTGCCAGCAGTCCCCCAGGGGTGGCGGTAGACTATGGCTACACCTTC.

In its sample, this clone was seen once. The J gene is TRBJ2-7, the V gene TRBV6-5; D is perhaps TRBD1 (5 bases). The CDR3 is 11 residues long. Trimming pared 10 bases from V and 1 base from J, leaving 8 bases between. CDR1 and CDR2 (germline): MNHEY, SVGAGI. Written as DNA, the CDR3 is TGTGCCACGACAGATTCCTACGAGCAGTACTTC. It translates to CATTDSYEQYF.